The clone carrying this T cell receptor beta chain was observed a few times. The source of the sample is a study of patients and donors after allogeneic stem cell transplantation. The CDR3 runs 14 residues. Germline V gene sequence: CDR1 SGHRS, CDR2 YFSETQ. Trimming stripped 4 bases from V and 4 bases from J, with 14 bases between. Using its own MiXCR run on the RT-PCR reads, TCRdb lists one record per CDR3 protein. The data contain fewer than 180,000 distinct CDR3 sequences, about a third of them singletons. The chain has TRBV5-1 and TRBJ1-1; D might be TRBD1 (6 bases). This TCR derives from a human donor who was either an allogeneic HSCT recipient or a stem cell or donor lymphocyte infusion donor (not recorded which). It is not recorded whose cells these are; they may come from a transplant donor. Sequenced sample: blood, either unsorted or a sorted T cell fraction (not recorded which). The CDR3 is CASSQSGGGTEAFF. CDR3 bases: TGCGCCAGCAGCCAGTCGGGGGGCGGCACTGAAGCTTTCTTT.